These T cell receptor beta chains were read from a single sample in a study of blood T cell repertoires in COVID-19. Clones were read by immunoSEQ multiplex PCR, and TCRdb kept only the in-frame ones, dropping some. The sample holds hundreds of thousands of clones, around nine tenths seen once. Sequenced input: PBMCs or T cells enriched from blood (not recorded which). The receptors stem from a man in his fifties or sixties who had recovered from COVID-19. The CDR3 runs from the conserved cysteine through the conserved F or W. The D gene is left open where the match is weak. Size tells how often a clone was seen (once, few, many) or the class of an expanded clone, and some rows leave it out.

v_call	d_call	clone_size	j_call	cdr3_nt	cdr3_aa
TRBV7-9	.	.	TRBJ2-7	TGTGCCAGCAGCTACACAGGCGAGCAGTACTTC	CASSYTGEQYF
TRBV9	.	.	TRBJ1-4	TGTGCCAGCAGCGCAGTGGTGGGGGCGGAAAAACTGTTTTTT	CASSAVVGAEKLFF
TRBV6-2/TRBV6-3	TRBD1	.	TRBJ1-2	TGTGCCAGCAGTTCGACAGGGGATTATGGCTACACCTTC	CASSSTGDYGYTF
TRBV18	.	.	TRBJ1-3	TGTGCCAGCTCACCACAGGGGGCTGGAAACACCATATATTTT	CASSPQGAGNTIYF
TRBV3-1/TRBV3-2	.	.	TRBJ1-1	TGTGCCAGCAGCCAAGGAGTTGGGCTGTCCACTGAAGCTTTCTTT	CASSQGVGLSTEAFF
TRBV6-2/TRBV6-3	TRBD2	.	TRBJ2-1	TGTGCCAGCAGTTACACTCGCGGGGGGGCCGATTTTGTAGTCTTC	CASSYTRGGADFVVF
TRBV6-5	TRBD2	.	TRBJ2-1	TGTGCCAGCAGACGCGGGAGTATAAATGAGCAGTTCTTC	CASRRGSINEQFF
TRBV4-1	TRBD2	.	TRBJ2-5	TGCGCCAGCAGCCAAGGACTAGCGGAAGAGACCCAGTACTTC	CASSQGLAEETQYF
TRBV3-1/TRBV3-2	TRBD2	.	TRBJ2-3	TGTGCCAGCAGCCAAGTAGTTAGCGGGGGGGCCTCAGATACGCAGTATTTT	CASSQVVSGGASDTQYF
TRBV5-4	.	.	TRBJ2-5	TGTGCCAGCAGTGGACCCCGGGACAACCAAGAGACCCAGTACTTC	CASSGPRDNQETQYF
TRBV5-1	TRBD1	.	TRBJ1-2	TGCGCCAGCAGCGCCGGACAGGACGTCTATGGCTACACCTTC	CASSAGQDVYGYTF
TRBV6-1	.	.	TRBJ1-3	TGTGCCAGCAGTGAATCTACTCTTTGGGCCGGAAACACCATATATTTT	CASSESTLWAGNTIYF
TRBV5-6	TRBD1	.	TRBJ1-1	TGTGCCAGCAGCTGGGAACTTACAGGGGTGAACACTGAAGCTTTCTTT	CASSWELTGVNTEAFF
TRBV19	.	.	TRBJ1-5	TGTGCCAGTAGTATAAGGTTGGAGGTCGGTCAGCCCCAGCATTTT	CASSIRLEVGQPQHF
TRBV15	.	once	TRBJ1-6	TGTGCCACCAGCAGAGATCTGGCTTCCCCTTCACCCCTCCACTTT	CATSRDLASPSPLHF
TRBV30	.	.	TRBJ1-2	TGTGCCTGGGACAGCCATGGCTACACCTTC	CAWDSHGYTF
TRBV21-1	.	.	TRBJ2-7	TGTGCCAGCAGCTTGACAGGGGCCCCCTACGAGCAGTACTTC	CASSLTGAPYEQYF
TRBV7-8	.	.	TRBJ1-2	TGTGCCAGCAGCTCCCAAGGGGGGGGGCAGGTTGGCTACACCTTC	CASSSQGGGQVGYTF
TRBV11-1	.	.	TRBJ1-4	TGTGCCAGCAGTACAGCAACTAATGAAAAACTGTTTTTT	CASSTATNEKLFF
TRBV5-4	.	once	TRBJ1-1	TGTGCCAGCAGCTTGAGGGGGATGAACACTGAAGCTTTCTTT	CASSLRGMNTEAFF
TRBV19	TRBD1	.	TRBJ1-1	TGTGCCAGTATGGGACAGGGAGTGAACACTGAAGCTTTCTTT	CASMGQGVNTEAFF
TRBV27	.	once	TRBJ2-7	TGTGCCAGCAGTTTATCCCCATGGGGCGCGGGGTCCTACGAGCAGTACTTC	CASSLSPWGAGSYEQYF
TRBV5-4	.	once	TRBJ2-7	TGTGCCAGCAGCCCAGGGAGGGACATCAACGAGCAGTACTTC	CASSPGRDINEQYF
TRBV21-1	.	.	TRBJ1-5	TGTGCCAGCAGCAAAGCGGGCAGGGTCATCGATCAGCCCCAGCATTTT	CASSKAGRVIDQPQHF
TRBV5-1	.	.	TRBJ2-1	TGCGCCAGCAGCTTGGAGGCGGAGATTGCCAATGAGCAGTTCTTC	CASSLEAEIANEQFF
TRBV24-1	TRBD1	.	TRBJ2-2	TGTGCCACCAGTGATCAGAGACAGGGGGTCTATACCGGGGAGCTGTTTTTT	CATSDQRQGVYTGELFF
TRBV9	.	.	TRBJ2-3	TGTGCCAGCAGCCCCCAGGGGTCTAGTACGCAGTATTTT	CASSPQGSSTQYF
TRBV5-5	.	.	TRBJ2-3	TGTGCCAGCAACCCCCTAGCATCTAGCACAGATACGCAGTATTTT	CASNPLASSTDTQYF
TRBV29-1	.	.	TRBJ1-5	TGCAGCGTTTCGGGGGGGCTTAATCAGCCCCAGCATTTT	CSVSGGLNQPQHF
TRBV6-5	.	.	TRBJ1-6	TGTGCCAGCAGTTATTCGACAGCACATAATTCACCCCTCCACTTT	CASSYSTAHNSPLHF
TRBV2	.	.	TRBJ1-5	TGTGCCAGCAGCCGAACAGGGACTCAGCCCCAGCATTTT	CASSRTGTQPQHF
TRBV9	.	.	TRBJ2-6	TGTGCCAGCAGCGTAGTGGGGGCAGGAGCTGGGGCCAACGTCCTGACTTTC	CASSVVGAGAGANVLTF